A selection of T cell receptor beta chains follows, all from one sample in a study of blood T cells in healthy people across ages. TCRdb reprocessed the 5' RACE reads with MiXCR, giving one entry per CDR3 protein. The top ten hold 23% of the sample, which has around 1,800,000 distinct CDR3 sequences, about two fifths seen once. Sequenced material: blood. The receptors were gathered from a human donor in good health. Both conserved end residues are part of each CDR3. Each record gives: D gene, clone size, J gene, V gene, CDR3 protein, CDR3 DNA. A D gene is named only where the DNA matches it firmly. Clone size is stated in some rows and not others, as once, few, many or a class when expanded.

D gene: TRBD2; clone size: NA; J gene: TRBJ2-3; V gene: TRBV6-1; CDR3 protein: CASNPALAGTSTDTQYF; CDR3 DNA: TGTGCCAGCAACCCTGCCCTAGCGGGTACTAGCACAGATACGCAGTATTTT
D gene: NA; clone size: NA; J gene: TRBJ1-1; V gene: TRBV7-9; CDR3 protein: CASSFTGVAGNTEAFF; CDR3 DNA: TGTGCCAGCAGCTTTACAGGCGTCGCGGGGAACACTGAAGCTTTCTTT
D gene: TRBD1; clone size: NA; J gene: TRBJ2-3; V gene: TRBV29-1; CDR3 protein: CSVPGTGRSTDTQYF; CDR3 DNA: TGCAGCGTACCCGGGACAGGGAGGAGCACAGATACGCAGTATTTT
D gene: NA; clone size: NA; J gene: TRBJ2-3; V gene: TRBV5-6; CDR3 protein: CASSLVGLVTDTQYF; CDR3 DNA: TGTGCCAGCAGCTTGGTTGGGTTGGTCACAGATACGCAGTATTTT
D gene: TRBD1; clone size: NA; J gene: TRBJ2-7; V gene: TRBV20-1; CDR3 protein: CSASRDRYEQYF; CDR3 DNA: TGCAGTGCTAGCCGGGACAGGTACGAGCAGTACTTC
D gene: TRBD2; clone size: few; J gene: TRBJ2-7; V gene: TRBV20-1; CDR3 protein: CSAALSGGAYEQYF; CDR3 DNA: TGCAGTGCTGCGCTGTCCGGGGGGGCCTACGAGCAGTACTTC
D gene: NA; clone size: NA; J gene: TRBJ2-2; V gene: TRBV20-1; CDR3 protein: CSASGESTGELFF; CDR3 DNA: TGCAGTGCTAGCGGGGAGAGCACCGGGGAGCTGTTTTTT
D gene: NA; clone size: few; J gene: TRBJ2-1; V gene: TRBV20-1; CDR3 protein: CSARAEQYNEQFF; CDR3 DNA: TGCAGTGCTAGAGCAGAACAGTACAATGAGCAGTTCTTC
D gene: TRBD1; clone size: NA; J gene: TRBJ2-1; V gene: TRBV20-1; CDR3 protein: CSARDPDRGVHNEQFF; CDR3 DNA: TGCAGTGCTAGAGATCCGGACAGGGGGGTCCACAATGAGCAGTTCTTC
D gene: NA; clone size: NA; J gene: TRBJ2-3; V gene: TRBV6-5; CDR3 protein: CASPRGGGHHTDTQYF; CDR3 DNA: TGTGCCAGCCCGCGGGGCGGGGGCCATCACACAGATACGCAGTATTTT
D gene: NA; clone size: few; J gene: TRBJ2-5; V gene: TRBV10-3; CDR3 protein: CAIRSGGPQETQYF; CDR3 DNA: TGTGCCATCAGGTCCGGGGGGCCGCAAGAGACCCAGTACTTC
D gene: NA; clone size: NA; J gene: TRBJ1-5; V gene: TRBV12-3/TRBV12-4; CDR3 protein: CASRRRRDGNQPQHF; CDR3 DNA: TGTGCCAGCAGACGCCGCCGGGACGGCAATCAGCCCCAGCATTTT
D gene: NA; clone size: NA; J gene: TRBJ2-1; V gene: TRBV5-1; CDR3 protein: CASSLVSRSYNEQFF; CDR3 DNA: TGCGCCAGCAGCTTGGTTTCCCGCTCCTACAATGAGCAGTTCTTC
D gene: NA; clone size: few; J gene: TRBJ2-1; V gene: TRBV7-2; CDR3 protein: CASSSPGIRSYNEQFF; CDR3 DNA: TGTGCCAGCAGCTCCCCGGGTATCCGCTCCTACAATGAGCAGTTCTTC
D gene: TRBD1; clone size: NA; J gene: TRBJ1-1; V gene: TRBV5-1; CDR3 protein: CASSLGAGGSYTEAFF; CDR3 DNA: TGCGCCAGCAGCTTGGGAGCAGGGGGCAGCTACACTGAAGCTTTCTTT
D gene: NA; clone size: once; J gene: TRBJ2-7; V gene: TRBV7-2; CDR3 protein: CAGSLVVSSYEQYF; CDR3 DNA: TGTGCCGGCAGCTTAGTTGTCAGCTCCTACGAGCAGTACTTC
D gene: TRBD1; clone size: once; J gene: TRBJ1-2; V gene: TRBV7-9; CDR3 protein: CTSSLGGGTGGNGYTF; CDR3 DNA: TGTACCAGCAGCCTGGGAGGTGGGACAGGGGGCAATGGCTACACCTTC
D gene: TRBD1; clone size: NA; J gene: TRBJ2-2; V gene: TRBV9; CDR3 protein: CASSIRDRNTGELFF; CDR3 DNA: TGTGCCAGCAGCATCCGGGACAGGAACACCGGGGAGCTGTTTTTT
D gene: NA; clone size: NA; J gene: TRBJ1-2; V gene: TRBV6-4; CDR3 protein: CASSESRDNYGYTF; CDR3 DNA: TGTGCCAGCAGTGAGAGCCGGGACAATTATGGCTACACCTTC